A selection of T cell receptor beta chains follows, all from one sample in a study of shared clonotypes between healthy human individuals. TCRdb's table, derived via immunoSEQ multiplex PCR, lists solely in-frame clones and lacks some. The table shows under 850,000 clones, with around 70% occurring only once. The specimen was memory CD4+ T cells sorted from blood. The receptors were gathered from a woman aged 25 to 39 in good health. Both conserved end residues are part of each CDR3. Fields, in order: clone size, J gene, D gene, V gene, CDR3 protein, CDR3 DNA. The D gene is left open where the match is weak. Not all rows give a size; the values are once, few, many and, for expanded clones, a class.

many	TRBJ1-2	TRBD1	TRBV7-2	CASTRDRVDYGYTF	TGTGCCAGCACCCGCGACAGGGTGGACTATGGCTACACCTTC
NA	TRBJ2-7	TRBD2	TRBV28	CASSASGRGYEQYF	TGTGCCAGCAGTGCTAGCGGGAGGGGCTACGAGCAGTACTTC
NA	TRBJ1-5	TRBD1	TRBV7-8	CASSSDRGQQPQHF	TGTGCCAGCAGCTCGGACAGGGGACAACAGCCCCAGCATTTT
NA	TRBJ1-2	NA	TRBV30	CASSLGIYGYTF	TGTGCCAGTAGCCTAGGGATTTATGGCTACACCTTC
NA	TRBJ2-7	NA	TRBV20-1	CSASSGYEQYF	TGCAGTGCTAGCTCCGGCTACGAGCAGTACTTC
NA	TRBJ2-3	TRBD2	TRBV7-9	CASSLARLAGVIHTDTQYF	TGTGCCAGCAGCTTAGCGCGGCTAGCGGGAGTTATCCACACAGATACGCAGTATTTT
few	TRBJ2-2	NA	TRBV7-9	CASSLVVNTGELFF	TGTGCCAGCAGCTTAGTAGTGAACACCGGGGAGCTGTTTTTT
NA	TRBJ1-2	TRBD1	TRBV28	CASTSDRGIYGYTF	TGTGCCAGCACCTCGGACAGGGGAATCTATGGCTACACCTTC
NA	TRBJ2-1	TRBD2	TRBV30	CAFGLADWDEQFF	TGTGCCTTCGGACTAGCCGACTGGGATGAGCAGTTCTTC
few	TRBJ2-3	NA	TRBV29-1	CSVSLVLPSDTQYF	TGCAGCGTTAGCCTAGTGCTACCTTCAGATACGCAGTATTTT
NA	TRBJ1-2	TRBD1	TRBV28	CASSSPRGRDYGYTF	TGTGCCAGCAGTTCCCCCAGGGGGCGAGACTATGGCTACACCTTC
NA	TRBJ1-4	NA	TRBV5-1	CASSLEGAAGEKLFF	TGCGCCAGCAGCTTGGAAGGCGCAGCTGGTGAAAAACTGTTTTTT
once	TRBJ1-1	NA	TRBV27	CASSFRVNTEAFF	TGTGCCAGCAGTTTTCGGGTGAACACTGAAGCTTTCTTT
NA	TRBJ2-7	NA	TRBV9	CASSQLPTLSYEQYF	TGTGCCAGCAGCCAACTCCCGACCTTATCCTACGAGCAGTACTTC
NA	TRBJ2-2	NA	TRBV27	CASSFLPGTNTGELFF	TGTGCCAGCAGTTTCCTCCCAGGGACGAACACCGGGGAGCTGTTTTTT
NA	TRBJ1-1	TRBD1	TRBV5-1	CASSLRQGALNTEAFF	TGCGCCAGCAGCTTGCGACAGGGGGCCCTCAACACTGAAGCTTTCTTT
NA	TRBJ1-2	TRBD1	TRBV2	CASSTGTGGSSYGYTF	TGTGCCAGCAGCACCGGGACAGGGGGGAGTTCCTATGGCTACACCTTC
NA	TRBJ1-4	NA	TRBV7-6	CASSLLTNEKLFF	TGTGCCAGCAGCTTGCTGACTAATGAAAAACTGTTTTTT
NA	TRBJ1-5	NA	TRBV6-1	CASSDGVSRNQPQHF	TGTGCCAGCAGTGATGGGGTCTCACGCAATCAGCCCCAGCATTTT
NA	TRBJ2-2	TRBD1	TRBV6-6	CASVRTGSTGELFF	TGTGCCAGCGTGAGGACAGGGAGCACCGGGGAGCTGTTTTTT
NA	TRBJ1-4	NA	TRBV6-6	CASTTQWGNGEKLFF	TGTGCCAGCACCACCCAATGGGGGAACGGTGAAAAACTGTTTTTT
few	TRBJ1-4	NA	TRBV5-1	CASSLVGEKLFF	TGCGCCAGCAGCTTGGTGGGGGAAAAACTGTTTTTT
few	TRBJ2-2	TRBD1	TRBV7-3	CASSGQGAIGELFF	TGTGCCAGCAGCGGACAGGGGGCAATCGGGGAGCTGTTTTTT
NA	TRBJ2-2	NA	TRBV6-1	CASSVGGNTGELFF	TGTGCCAGCAGTGTAGGGGGTAACACCGGGGAGCTGTTTTTT
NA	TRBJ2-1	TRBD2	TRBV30	CAWGDGTSGHNEQFF	TGTGCCTGGGGCGACGGGACTAGCGGGCACAATGAGCAGTTCTTC
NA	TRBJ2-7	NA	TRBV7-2	CASSLPPNSYEQYF	TGTGCCAGCAGCTTACCTCCGAACTCCTACGAGCAGTACTTC
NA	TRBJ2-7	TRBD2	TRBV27	CASSLKAPLAGNTRIEQYF	TGTGCCAGCAGTTTAAAGGCCCCACTAGCGGGCAATACTCGGATCGAGCAGTACTTC
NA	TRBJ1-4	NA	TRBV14	CASSQEDLVATNEKLFF	TGTGCCAGCAGCCAAGAGGACCTAGTTGCAACTAATGAAAAACTGTTTTTT
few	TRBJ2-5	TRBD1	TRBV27	CASSTTLQGSETQYF	TGTGCCAGCAGCACAACCCTACAGGGGTCGGAGACCCAGTACTTC
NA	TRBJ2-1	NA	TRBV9	CASSVEAIGGNNEQFF	TGTGCCAGCAGCGTAGAGGCAATAGGAGGGAACAATGAGCAGTTCTTC
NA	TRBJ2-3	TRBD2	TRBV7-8	CASSLVETSGRARYTQYF	TGTGCCAGCAGCTTGGTTGAGACTAGCGGGAGGGCCAGGTATACGCAGTATTTT
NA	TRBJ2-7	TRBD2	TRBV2	CASSGTGTSVSYEQYF	TGTGCCAGCAGTGGCACCGGGACTAGCGTCTCCTACGAGCAGTACTTC
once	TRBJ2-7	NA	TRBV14	CASSQDGPSHEQYF	TGTGCCAGCAGCCAAGATGGTCCCTCCCACGAGCAGTACTTC
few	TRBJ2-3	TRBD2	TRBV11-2	CASSPAGLASTDTQYF	TGTGCCAGCAGCCCCGCGGGACTAGCTAGCACAGATACGCAGTATTTT
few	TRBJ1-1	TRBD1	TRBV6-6	CASSYGDRDGEAFF	TGTGCCAGCAGTTACGGTGACAGGGACGGTGAAGCTTTCTTT
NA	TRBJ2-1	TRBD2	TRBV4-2	CASSRSLAGGGYNEQFF	TGTGCCAGCAGCCGGAGCTTAGCGGGAGGGGGGTACAATGAGCAGTTCTTC
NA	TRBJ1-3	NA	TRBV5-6	CASSLAAGAGNTIYF	TGTGCCAGCAGCTTGGCGGCGGGGGCTGGAAACACCATATATTTT
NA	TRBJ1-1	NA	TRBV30	CAWTSGEGSTEAFF	TGTGCCTGGACCTCGGGAGAGGGGTCAACTGAAGCTTTCTTT
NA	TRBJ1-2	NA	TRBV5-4	CASSAKNRGIYGYTF	TGTGCCAGCAGCGCCAAGAATCGCGGGATCTATGGCTACACCTTC
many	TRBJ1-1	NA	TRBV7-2	CASSLDPAHTEAFF	TGTGCCAGCAGCTTAGACCCGGCACACACTGAAGCTTTCTTT
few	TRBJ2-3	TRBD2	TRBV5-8	CASSLGGLAGASSTDTQYF	TGTGCCAGCAGCTTGGGTGGACTAGCGGGCGCCTCTAGCACAGATACGCAGTATTTT
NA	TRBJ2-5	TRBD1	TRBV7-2	CASSPNGQGETQYF	TGTGCCAGCAGCCCCAATGGACAGGGCGAGACCCAGTACTTC
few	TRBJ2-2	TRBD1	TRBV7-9	CASSPAGQGTNTGELFF	TGTGCCAGCAGCCCGGCGGGACAGGGGACGAACACCGGGGAGCTGTTTTTT
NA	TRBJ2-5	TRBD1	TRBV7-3	CASSPGTGGETQYF	TGTGCCAGCAGCCCCGGGACAGGGGGAGAGACCCAGTACTTC
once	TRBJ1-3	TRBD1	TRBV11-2	CASSQGDSYSGNTIYF	TGTGCCAGCAGCCAAGGGGACAGCTACTCTGGAAACACCATATATTTT
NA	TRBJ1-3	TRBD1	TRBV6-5	CASRTGGGNTIYF	TGTGCCAGCAGGACAGGGGGTGGAAACACCATATATTTT
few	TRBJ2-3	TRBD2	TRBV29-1	CSVGREGDTQYF	TGCAGCGTGGGGAGGGAGGGGGATACGCAGTATTTT
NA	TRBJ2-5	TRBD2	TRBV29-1	CSETSGVQETQYF	TGCAGCGAAACTAGCGGGGTCCAAGAGACCCAGTACTTC
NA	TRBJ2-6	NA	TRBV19	CASSPGTRNYGANVLTF	TGTGCCAGTAGTCCCGGGACCAGGAATTACGGGGCCAACGTCCTGACTTTC
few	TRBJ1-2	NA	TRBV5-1	CASSLGQEFPLYTF	TGCGCCAGCAGCTTGGGACAGGAATTTCCTCTCTACACCTTC
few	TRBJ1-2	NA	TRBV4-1	CASSQESPVNYGYTF	TGCGCCAGCAGCCAAGAATCTCCAGTCAACTATGGCTACACCTTC
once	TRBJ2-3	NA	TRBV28	CASSLRADTQYF	TGTGCCAGCAGTTTACGCGCGGATACGCAGTATTTT